Below, one T cell receptor (beta chain) is given with its context. No antigen is known for it. This entry comes from a study of shared clonotypes between healthy human individuals. Study summary: For every donor, three CD4 naive, three CD4 memory, two CD8 naive and one CD8 memory plates were used. Study conclusions and caveats: Clonotype sharing among donors was thought likely to change with sequencing depth.

The split of CD4+ cells yielded CD45RA+ naive and CD45RA-negative memory subsets. Sequencing was performed with immunoSEQ multiplex PCR; in TCRdb, only in-frame clones are kept and a portion is missing. The table lists millions of clones, approximately 95% of them singletons. The TCR comes from a man in his late teens or twenties in good health. Some clones in this sample may be carry-over from other donors' samples. The sequenced sample consisted of naive CD4+ T cells from PBMCs. Subset here: CD45RA+ positively selected.

CDR3 DNA: TGTGCCAGCAGCGGGGCCCTCAACTATGGCTACACCTTC. Translation: CASSGALNYGYTF. The gene calls are TRBV5-6 and TRBJ1-2, with D perhaps matching TRBD1 (5 bases). This CDR3 contains 13 residues. Trimming stripped 4 bases from V and 2 bases from J, with 9 bases between. The germline V gene encodes CDR1 SGHDT and CDR2 YYEEEE.